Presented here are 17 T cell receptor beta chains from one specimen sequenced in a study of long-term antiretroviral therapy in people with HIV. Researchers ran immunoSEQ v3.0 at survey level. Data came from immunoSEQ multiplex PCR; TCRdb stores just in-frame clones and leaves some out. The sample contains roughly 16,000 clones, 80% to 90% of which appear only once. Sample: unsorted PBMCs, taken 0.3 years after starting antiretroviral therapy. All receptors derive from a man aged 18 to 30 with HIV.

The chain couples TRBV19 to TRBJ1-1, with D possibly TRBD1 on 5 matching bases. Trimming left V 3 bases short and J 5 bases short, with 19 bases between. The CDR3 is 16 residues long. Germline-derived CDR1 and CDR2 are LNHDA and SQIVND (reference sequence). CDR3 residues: CASSIDPWWGRTEAFF. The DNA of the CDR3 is TGTGCCAGTAGTATTGATCCATGGTGGGGACGGACTGAAGCTTTCTTT. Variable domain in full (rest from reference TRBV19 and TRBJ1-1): DGGITQSPKYLFRKEGQNVTLSCEQNLNHDAMYWYRQDPGQGLRLIYYSQIVNDFQKGDIAEGYSVSREKKESFPLTVTSAQKNPTAFYLCASSIDPWWGRTEAFFGQGTRLTVV.

CDR3 protein: CASSQDPARTGGHYGYTF. The CDR3 coding sequence is TGCGCCAGCAGCCAAGATCCGGCCCGGACAGGGGGTCACTATGGCTACACCTTC. This rearrangement joins TRBV4-1 to TRBJ1-2; 10 bases agree with TRBD1. CDR1 MGHRA and CDR2 YSYEKL come from the germline V gene. The CDR3 length is 18 residues. Losses at the gene ends were 0 bases for V and 3 bases for J; bases not matched to a gene: 10.

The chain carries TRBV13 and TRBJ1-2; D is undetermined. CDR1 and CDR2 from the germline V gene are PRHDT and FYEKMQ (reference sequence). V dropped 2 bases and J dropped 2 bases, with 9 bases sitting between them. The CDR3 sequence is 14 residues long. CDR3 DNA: TGTGCCAGCAGCTTAAGGCAGTCCAACTATGGCTACACCTTC. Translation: CASSLRQSNYGYTF.

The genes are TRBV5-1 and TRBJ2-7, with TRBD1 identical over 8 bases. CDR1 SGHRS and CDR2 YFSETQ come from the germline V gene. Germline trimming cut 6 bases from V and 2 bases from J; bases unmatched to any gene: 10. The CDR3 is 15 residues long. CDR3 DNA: TGCGCCAGCACTTTCGACAGGGGAAGGACCTACGAGCAGTACTTC. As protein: CASTFDRGRTYEQYF. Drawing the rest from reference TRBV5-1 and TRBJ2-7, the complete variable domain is KAGVTQTPRYLIKTRGQQVTLSCSPISGHRSVSWYQQTPGQGLQFLFEYFSETQRNKGNFPGRFSGRQFSNSRSEMNVSTLELGDSALYLCASTFDRGRTYEQYFGPGTRLTVT.

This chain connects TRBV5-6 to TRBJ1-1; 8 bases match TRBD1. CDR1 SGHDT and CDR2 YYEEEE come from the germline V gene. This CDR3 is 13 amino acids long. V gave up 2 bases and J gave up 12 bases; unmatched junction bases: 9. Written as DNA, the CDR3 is TGTGCCAGCAGCTTCGGTTTGGGACAGGTCTCTTTCTTT. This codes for CASSFGLGQVSFF.

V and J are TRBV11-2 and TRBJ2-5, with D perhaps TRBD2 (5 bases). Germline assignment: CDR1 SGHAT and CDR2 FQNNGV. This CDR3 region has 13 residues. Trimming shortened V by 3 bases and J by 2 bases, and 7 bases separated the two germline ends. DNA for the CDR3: TGTGCCAGCAGCTTGTGGGAGCAAGAGACCCAGTACTTC. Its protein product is CASSLWEQETQYF.

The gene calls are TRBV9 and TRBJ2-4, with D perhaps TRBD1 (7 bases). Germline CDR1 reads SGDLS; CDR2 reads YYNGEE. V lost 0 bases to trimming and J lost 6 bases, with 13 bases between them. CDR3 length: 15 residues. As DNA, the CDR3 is TGTGCCAGCAGCGTAGGGTCCCAGGGGGGAAACATTCAGTACTTC. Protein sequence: CASSVGSQGGNIQYF. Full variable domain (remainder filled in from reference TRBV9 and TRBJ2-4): DSGVTQTPKHLITATGQRVTLRCSPRSGDLSVYWYQQSLDQGLQFLIQYYNGEERAKGNILERFSAQQFPDLHSELNLSSLELGDSALYFCASSVGSQGGNIQYFGAGTRLSVL.

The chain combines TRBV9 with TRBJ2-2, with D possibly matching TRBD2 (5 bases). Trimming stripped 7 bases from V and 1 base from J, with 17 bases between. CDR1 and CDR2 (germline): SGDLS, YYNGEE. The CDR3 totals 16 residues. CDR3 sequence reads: CASSVGEGWNTGELFF. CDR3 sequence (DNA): TGTGCCAGCTCTGTAGGTGAGGGCTGGAACACCGGGGAGCTGTTTTTT.

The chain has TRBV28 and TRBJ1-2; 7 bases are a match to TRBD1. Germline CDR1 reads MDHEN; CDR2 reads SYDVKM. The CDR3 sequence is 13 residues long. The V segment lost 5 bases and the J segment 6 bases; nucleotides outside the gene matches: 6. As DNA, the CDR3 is TGTGCCAGCAGTAAACAGGGGACGGATGGCTACACCTTC. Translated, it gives CASSKQGTDGYTF.

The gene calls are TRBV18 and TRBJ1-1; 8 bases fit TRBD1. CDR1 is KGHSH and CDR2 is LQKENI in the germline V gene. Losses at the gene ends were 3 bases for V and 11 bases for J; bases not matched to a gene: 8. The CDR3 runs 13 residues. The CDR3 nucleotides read TGTGCCAGCTCACCCGATAGACAGGGGAGGGCTTTCTTT. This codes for CASSPDRQGRAFF. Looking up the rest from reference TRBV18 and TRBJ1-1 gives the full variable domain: NAGVMQNPRHLVRRRGQEARLRCSPMKGHSHVYWYRQLPEEGLKFMVYLQKENIIDESGMPKERFSAEFPKEGPSILRIQQVVRGDSAAYFCASSPDRQGRAFFGQGTRLTVV.

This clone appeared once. Here the CDR3 reads CASSSEGSDFQPQHF. The CDR3 DNA is TGTGCCAGCTCCTCGGAGGGTTCGGATTTTCAGCCCCAGCATTTT. This sequence joins TRBV18 and TRBJ1-5, with D unclear. CDR1 and CDR2 from the germline V gene are KGHSH and LQKENI. The V end lost 6 bases, the J end lost 6 bases, and 18 bases lay between the germline ends. The CDR3 totals 15 residues.

CDR3 residues: CASSELTISSGANVLTF. The CDR3, as DNA: TGTGCCAGCAGTGAACTCACTATTAGCTCTGGGGCCAACGTCCTGACTTTC. The chain recombines TRBV2 with TRBJ2-6; D is undetermined. The length of the CDR3 is 17 residues. Germline V gives CDR1 SNHLY, CDR2 FYNNEI. With 2 bases removed from V and 0 bases from J, the gap between germline ends came to 11 bases.

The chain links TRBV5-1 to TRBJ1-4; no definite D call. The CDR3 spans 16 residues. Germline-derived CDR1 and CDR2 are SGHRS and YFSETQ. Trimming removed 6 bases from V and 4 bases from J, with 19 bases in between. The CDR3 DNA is TGCGCCAGCACCCTGGGCGGCGGTTTGGGTAATGAAAAACTGTTTTTT. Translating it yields CASTLGGGLGNEKLFF.

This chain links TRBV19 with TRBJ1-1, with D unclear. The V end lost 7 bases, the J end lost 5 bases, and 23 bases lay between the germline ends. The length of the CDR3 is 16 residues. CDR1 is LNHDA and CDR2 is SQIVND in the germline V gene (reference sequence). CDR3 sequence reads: CASMPRSEIWITEAFF. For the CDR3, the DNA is TGTGCCAGTATGCCCCGCTCGGAGATTTGGATTACTGAAGCTTTCTTT.

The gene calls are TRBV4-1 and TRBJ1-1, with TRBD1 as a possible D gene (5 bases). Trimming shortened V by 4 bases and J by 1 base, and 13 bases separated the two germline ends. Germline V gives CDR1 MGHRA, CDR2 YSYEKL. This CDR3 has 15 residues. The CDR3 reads CASSRIDSPNTEAFF. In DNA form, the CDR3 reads TGCGCCAGCAGCCGAATAGACAGCCCGAACACTGAAGCTTTCTTT.

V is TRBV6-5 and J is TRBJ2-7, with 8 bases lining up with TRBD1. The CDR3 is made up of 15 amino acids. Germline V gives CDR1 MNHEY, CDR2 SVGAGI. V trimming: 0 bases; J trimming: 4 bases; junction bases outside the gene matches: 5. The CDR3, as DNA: TGTGCCAGCAGTTACTCCCCACAGGGGGGTTACGAGCAGTACTTC. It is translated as CASSYSPQGGYEQYF.

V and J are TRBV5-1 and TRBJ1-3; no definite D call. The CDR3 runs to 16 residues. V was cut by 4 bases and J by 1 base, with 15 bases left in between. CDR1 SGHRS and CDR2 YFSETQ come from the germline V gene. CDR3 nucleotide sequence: TGCGCCAGCAGCGGCGGGATGGGCAGTTCTGGAAACACCATATATTTT. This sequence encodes CASSGGMGSSGNTIYF.